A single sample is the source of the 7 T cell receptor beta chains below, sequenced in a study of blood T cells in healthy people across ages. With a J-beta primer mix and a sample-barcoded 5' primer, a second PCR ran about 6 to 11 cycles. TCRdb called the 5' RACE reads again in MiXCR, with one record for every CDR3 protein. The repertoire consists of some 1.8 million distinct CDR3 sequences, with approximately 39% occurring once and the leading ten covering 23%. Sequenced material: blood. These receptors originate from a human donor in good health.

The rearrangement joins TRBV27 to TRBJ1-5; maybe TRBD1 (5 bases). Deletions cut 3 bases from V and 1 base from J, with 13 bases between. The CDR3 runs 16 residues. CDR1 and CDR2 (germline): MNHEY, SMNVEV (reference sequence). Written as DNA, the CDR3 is TGTGCCAGCAGTTTGAGTGGGGGTTTCAGCAATCAGCCCCAGCATTTT. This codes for CASSLSGGFSNQPQHF.

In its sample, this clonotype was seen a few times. CDR3: CATSDGGGTDTQYF. The CDR3 nucleotides read TGTGCCACCAGTGATGGGGGCGGCACAGATACGCAGTATTTT. V is TRBV24-1 and J is TRBJ2-3; TRBD1 is a possible D gene (6 bases). V was shortened by 3 bases and J by 1 base, with 7 bases between the two germline ends. Germline V gene data show CDR1 as KGHDR and CDR2 as SFDVKD. The CDR3 has 14 amino acids.

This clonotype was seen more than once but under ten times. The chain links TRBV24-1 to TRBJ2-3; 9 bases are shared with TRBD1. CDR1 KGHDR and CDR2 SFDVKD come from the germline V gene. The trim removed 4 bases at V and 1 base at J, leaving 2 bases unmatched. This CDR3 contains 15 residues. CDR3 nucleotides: TGTGCCACCAGTGAGGGACAGGGCCGCACAGATACGCAGTATTTT. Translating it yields CATSEGQGRTDTQYF.

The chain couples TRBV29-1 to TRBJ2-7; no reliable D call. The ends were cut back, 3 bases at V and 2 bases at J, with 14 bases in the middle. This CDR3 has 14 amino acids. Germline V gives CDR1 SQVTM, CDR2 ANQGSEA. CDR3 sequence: CSVETRGRTYEQYF. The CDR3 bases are TGCAGCGTTGAGACCCGAGGTCGAACCTACGAGCAGTACTTC.

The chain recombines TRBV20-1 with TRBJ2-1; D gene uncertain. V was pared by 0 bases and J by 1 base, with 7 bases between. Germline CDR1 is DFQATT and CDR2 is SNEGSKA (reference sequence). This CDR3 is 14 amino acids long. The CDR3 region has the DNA TGCAGTGCTAGAGATTTCATATCCTACAATGAGCAGTTCTTC. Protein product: CSARDFISYNEQFF.

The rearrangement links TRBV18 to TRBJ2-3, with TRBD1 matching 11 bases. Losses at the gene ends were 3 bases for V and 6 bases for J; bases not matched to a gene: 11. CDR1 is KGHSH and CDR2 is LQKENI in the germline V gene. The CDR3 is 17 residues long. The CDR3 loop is CASSPYHGQGAVDTQYF. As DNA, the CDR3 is TGTGCCAGCTCACCGTACCATGGACAGGGGGCAGTTGATACGCAGTATTTT.

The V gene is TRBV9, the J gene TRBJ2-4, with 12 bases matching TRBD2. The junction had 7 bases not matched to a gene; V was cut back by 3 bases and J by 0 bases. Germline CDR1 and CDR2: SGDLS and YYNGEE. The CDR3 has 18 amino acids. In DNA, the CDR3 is TGTGCCAGCAGCGACTCTAGCGGGGGGGAACTAGCCAAAAACATTCAGTACTTC. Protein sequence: CASSDSSGGELAKNIQYF.